This T cell receptor beta chain was sequenced in a study of cytomegalovirus exposure and HLA in healthy donors. Comments on this clone: Its cognate antigen is unknown.

The CDR3 sequence is 14 residues long. The V end was cut by 2 bases, the J end by 2 bases, with 10 bases between. Germline assignment: CDR1 SGHTA and CDR2 FQGNSA. Method: immunoSEQ multiplex PCR; TCRdb's copy keeps in-frame clones and lacks some. Of 130,000 or so clones listed, about 85% are singletons. Broader study findings: The classifier was said to identify cytomegalovirus status with high specificity and sensitivity.

The TCR comes from a woman aged 25 to 45 in good health and CMV-seronegative. The sample consisted of PBMCs. The chain combines TRBV7-2 with TRBJ2-7; tentatively, D is TRBD1 (5 bases). CDR3 nucleotide sequence: TGTGCCAGCAGCTTACCAGGGCCAACCTACGAGCAGTACTTC. It translates to CASSLPGPTYEQYF.